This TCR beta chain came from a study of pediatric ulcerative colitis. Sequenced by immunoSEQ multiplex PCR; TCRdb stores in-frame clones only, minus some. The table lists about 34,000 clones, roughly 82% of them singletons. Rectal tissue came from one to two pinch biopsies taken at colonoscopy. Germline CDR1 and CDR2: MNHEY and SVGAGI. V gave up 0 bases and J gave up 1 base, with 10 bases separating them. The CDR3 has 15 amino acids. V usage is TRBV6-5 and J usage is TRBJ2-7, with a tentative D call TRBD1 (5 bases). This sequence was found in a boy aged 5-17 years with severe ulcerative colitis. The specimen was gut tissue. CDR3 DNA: TGTGCCAGCAGTTACTCATTCAGGGATTCCTACGAGCAGTACTTC. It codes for CASSYSFRDSYEQYF.